This TCR beta chain emerged from a study of blood T cell repertoires in COVID-19. Turning to the study itself: Samples representing acute and convalescent COVID-19 were sourced from the United States, Italy and Spain. Sources were T cells, B-cell-depleted T cells, or PBMCs; the material itself was cDNA or gDNA.

CDR1 is ENHRY, CDR2 SYGVKD, per germline. CDR3 size: 12 residues. Trimming took 3 bases from V and 4 from J, leaving 4 bases between them. Original processing notes: Quantification of nucleated cells was approximated via reference gene primer amplification. Some clones are missing from TCRdb's copy, which holds only in-frame ones; the method was immunoSEQ multiplex PCR. V, J and clone size derive from that table, while D and trimming were established from the DNA sequence. The table has 95,000 to 120,000 clones, around four fifths seen once. The TCR was taken from a woman aged 70-85 years with acute or convalescent COVID-19. The chain links TRBV10-3 to TRBJ1-5; D gene ambiguous. Sequences were obtained from peripheral blood. The CDR3 DNA sequence: TGTGCCATCAGTGACAATAATCAGCCCCAGCATTTT. Its translation is CAISDNNQPQHF.